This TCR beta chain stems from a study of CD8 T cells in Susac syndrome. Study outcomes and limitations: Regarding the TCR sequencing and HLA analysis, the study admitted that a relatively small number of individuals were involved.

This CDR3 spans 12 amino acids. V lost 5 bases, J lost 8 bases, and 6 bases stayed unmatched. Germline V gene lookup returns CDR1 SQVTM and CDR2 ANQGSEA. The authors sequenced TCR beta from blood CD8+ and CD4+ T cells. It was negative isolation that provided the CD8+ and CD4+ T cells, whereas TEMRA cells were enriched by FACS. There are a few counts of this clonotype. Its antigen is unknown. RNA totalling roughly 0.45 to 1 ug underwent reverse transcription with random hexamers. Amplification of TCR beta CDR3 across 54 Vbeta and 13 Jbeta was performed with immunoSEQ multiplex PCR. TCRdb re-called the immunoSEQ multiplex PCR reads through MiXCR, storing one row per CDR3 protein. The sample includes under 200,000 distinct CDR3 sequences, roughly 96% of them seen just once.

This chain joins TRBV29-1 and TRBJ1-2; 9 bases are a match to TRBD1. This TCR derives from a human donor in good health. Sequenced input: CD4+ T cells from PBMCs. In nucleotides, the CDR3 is TGCAGCGTTACCAGGGACAGGGCGGGCTACACCTTC. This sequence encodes CSVTRDRAGYTF.